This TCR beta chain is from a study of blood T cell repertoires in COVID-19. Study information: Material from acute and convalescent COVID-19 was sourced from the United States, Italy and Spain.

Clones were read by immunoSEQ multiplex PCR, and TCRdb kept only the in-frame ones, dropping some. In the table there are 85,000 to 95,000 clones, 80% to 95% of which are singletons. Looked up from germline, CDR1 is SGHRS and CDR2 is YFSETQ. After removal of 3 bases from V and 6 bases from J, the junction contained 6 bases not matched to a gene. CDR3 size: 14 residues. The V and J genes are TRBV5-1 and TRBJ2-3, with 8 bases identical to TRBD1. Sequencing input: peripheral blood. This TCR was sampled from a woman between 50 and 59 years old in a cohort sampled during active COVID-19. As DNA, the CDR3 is TGCGCCAGCAGCTCAGGGGGCATTCCCGATACGCAGTATTTT. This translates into CASSSGGIPDTQYF.